This is a list of T cell receptor beta chains from one sample in a study of blood T cell repertoires in COVID-19. Measured with immunoSEQ multiplex PCR; TCRdb has only the in-frame clones, and not every one. The sample lists around 190,000 clones; roughly 82% were seen once. Sequenced sample: peripheral blood. The receptors stem from a woman in her sixties or seventies with COVID-19, enrolled during active disease. Each CDR3 is given with its conserved first and last residue. A D gene is named only where the DNA matches it firmly. Some rows mark clone size as missing; the rest say once, few, many or name a class of expanded clone.

j_gene | v_gene | d_gene | abundance | CDR3aa | CDR3nt
TRBJ1-1 | TRBV7-3 | NA | NA | CASSLRGLGGPNTEAFF | TGTGCCAGCAGCTTAAGGGGTTTGGGAGGGCCGAACACTGAAGCTTTCTTT
TRBJ2-4 | TRBV6-6 | TRBD1 | NA | CASRHRGKTKNIQYF | TGTGCCAGCAGGCACAGGGGTAAGACCAAAAACATTCAGTACTTC
TRBJ2-3 | TRBV7-9 | TRBD2 | NA | CASSLSAGAPDTQYF | TGTGCCAGCAGCTTATCAGCGGGGGCACCGGATACGCAGTATTTT
TRBJ2-1 | TRBV5-1 | TRBD1 | NA | CASSLQLTGTGDEQFF | TGCGCCAGCAGCTTGCAGCTCACAGGGACAGGGGATGAGCAGTTCTTC
TRBJ1-2 | TRBV7-2 | TRBD1 | NA | CASSLEGAWYGYTF | TGTGCCAGCAGCTTAGAGGGGGCATGGTATGGCTACACCTTC
TRBJ1-6 | TRBV6-5 | NA | NA | CASRPTGGNSPLHF | TGTGCCAGCAGGCCGACAGGCGGTAATTCACCCCTCCACTTT
TRBJ1-1 | TRBV7-3 | NA | NA | CASSQGMNTEAFF | TGTGCCAGCAGCCAGGGGATGAACACTGAAGCTTTCTTT
TRBJ1-1 | TRBV11-2 | TRBD1 | NA | CASSSRTGVGEAFF | TGTGCCAGCAGCTCGCGGACAGGGGTTGGCGAAGCTTTCTTT
TRBJ1-1 | TRBV2 | NA | NA | CAGERGNTEAFF | TGTGCCGGGGAAAGGGGGAACACTGAAGCTTTCTTT
TRBJ1-5 | TRBV20-1 | NA | many | CSASPGGNQPQHF | TGCAGTGCTAGTCCGGGAGGCAATCAGCCCCAGCATTTT
TRBJ2-7 | TRBV2 | NA | NA | CASSEWSGTYEQYF | TGTGCCAGCAGTGAATGGTCAGGGACCTACGAGCAGTACTTC
TRBJ1-2 | TRBV6-4 | NA | once | CASSDSRGLGYTF | TGTGCCAGCAGTGACTCGCGGGGGCTTGGCTACACCTTC
TRBJ2-2 | TRBV7-2 | TRBD2 | NA | CASSYELAGAGELFF | TGTGCCAGCAGCTACGAGCTAGCGGGAGCAGGGGAGCTGTTTTTT
TRBJ2-4 | TRBV6-1 | TRBD2 | NA | CASSVLPGGINIQYF | TGTGCCAGCAGTGTCCTCCCCGGGGGGATAAACATTCAGTACTTC
TRBJ2-6 | TRBV30 | NA | NA | CAWKRLLCGANVLTF | TGTGCCTGGAAGCGTCTGCTGTGCGGGGCCAACGTCCTGACTTTC
TRBJ2-2 | TRBV9 | NA | NA | CASSPHRGGELFF | TGTGCCAGCAGCCCCCATAGGGGCGGGGAGCTGTTTTTT
TRBJ2-7 | TRBV20-1 | NA | NA | CSASQGTYEQYF | TGCAGTGCTAGTCAGGGTACCTACGAGCAGTACTTC
TRBJ2-2 | TRBV9 | TRBD1 | NA | CASSDGTGGPGELFF | TGTGCCAGCAGCGACGGAACAGGGGGCCCCGGGGAGCTGTTTTTT
TRBJ1-6 | TRBV7-2 | NA | NA | CASRRREGQYNSPLHF | TGTGCCAGCCGACGCAGGGAAGGACAATATAATTCACCCCTCCACTTT
TRBJ1-5 | TRBV24-1 | NA | NA | CATSEPGLGRGNQPQHF | TGTGCCACCAGTGAACCAGGGTTGGGTAGAGGCAATCAGCCCCAGCATTTT
TRBJ2-3 | TRBV4-3 | NA | NA | CASSRNTAGTDTQYF | TGCGCCAGCAGCCGAAACACCGCCGGCACAGATACGCAGTATTTT
TRBJ2-1 | TRBV7-2 | TRBD2 | NA | CASSSRTSGSPHPQFF | TGTGCCAGCAGCTCGAGGACTAGCGGGAGTCCACACCCCCAGTTCTTC
TRBJ2-1 | TRBV9 | TRBD2 | NA | CASSVATSAGVHEQFF | TGTGCCAGCAGCGTAGCTACTAGCGCGGGTGTACATGAGCAGTTCTTC
TRBJ2-5 | TRBV29-1 | NA | NA | CSAGQLGRQETQYF | TGCAGCGCTGGACAGTTGGGGAGACAAGAGACCCAGTACTTC
TRBJ1-5 | TRBV5-8 | TRBD1 | NA | CASSRRTGRDNQPQHF | TGTGCCAGCAGCCGTAGGACAGGGAGGGACAATCAGCCCCAGCATTTT
TRBJ2-7 | TRBV5-1 | TRBD2 | NA | CASSLALAGSEQYF | TGCGCCAGCAGCTTGGCGCTAGCGGGGAGCGAGCAGTACTTC
TRBJ1-5 | TRBV11-3 | NA | once | CASSLEGRSPWPQHF | TGTGCCAGCAGCTTAGAGGGGCGGAGCCCTTGGCCCCAGCATTTT
TRBJ1-4 | TRBV24-1 | NA | few | CATSDTPRGNNEKLFF | TGTGCCACCAGTGACACGCCCAGGGGAAATAATGAAAAACTGTTTTTT
TRBJ2-2 | TRBV19 | TRBD1 | NA | CASVRGQGGTGELFF | TGTGCCAGTGTACGGGGACAGGGGGGCACCGGGGAGCTGTTTTTT
TRBJ2-5 | TRBV6-2/TRBV6-3 | NA | NA | CASSSTANQETQYF | TGTGCCAGCAGTTCAACAGCAAACCAAGAGACCCAGTACTTC
TRBJ1-6 | TRBV6-5 | NA | NA | CASSPTGNSPLHF | TGTGCCAGCAGTCCCACAGGGAATTCACCCCTCCACTTT
TRBJ2-3 | TRBV6-6 | TRBD2 | NA | CASSSGGGLDTQYF | TGTGCCAGCAGTTCCGGGGGGGGGTTAGATACGCAGTATTTT
TRBJ1-6 | TRBV28 | TRBD1 | NA | CASRPHPQGADSPLHF | TGTGCCAGCAGACCCCATCCACAGGGGGCTGATTCACCCCTCCACTTT
TRBJ2-1 | TRBV15 | TRBD2 | NA | CATSRDLVKGAGGSGYNEQFF | TGTGCCACCAGCAGAGATCTTGTCAAAGGAGCGGGGGGGTCCGGCTACAATGAGCAGTTCTTC
TRBJ2-3 | TRBV4-3 | TRBD2 | NA | CASSQERGSRTDTQYF | TGCGCCAGCAGCCAGGAACGCGGGAGCCGGACAGATACGCAGTATTTT
TRBJ1-2 | TRBV6-5 | NA | NA | CASHRGIFYGYTF | TGTGCCAGCCATAGGGGTATCTTCTATGGCTACACCTTC
TRBJ2-5 | TRBV7-9 | NA | few | CASSPAAAGETQYF | TGTGCCAGCAGCCCCGCCGCGGCGGGAGAGACCCAGTACTTC
TRBJ1-4 | TRBV7-9 | NA | NA | CASSPTGRGPNEKLFF | TGTGCCAGCAGCCCGACGGGCAGGGGACCTAATGAAAAACTGTTTTTT
TRBJ2-5 | TRBV7-2 | NA | NA | CASSLTPGIQETQYF | TGTGCCAGCAGCCTTACCCCAGGGATCCAAGAGACCCAGTACTTC
TRBJ2-3 | TRBV18 | TRBD1 | NA | CASSPEGQGRFYF | TGTGCCAGCTCACCAGAGGGACAGGGTCGTTTTTATTTT
TRBJ1-6 | TRBV15 | NA | NA | CATSTTPGGVDSPLHF | TGTGCCACCAGCACAACCCCGGGGGGAGTCGACTCACCCCTCCACTTT
TRBJ2-5 | TRBV4-1 | NA | NA | CASSQEGTGTETQYF | TGCGCCAGCAGCCAAGAAGGAACAGGAACAGAGACCCAGTACTTC
TRBJ2-1 | TRBV6-6 | TRBD2 | few | CASSHITFGLAGYNEQFF | TGTGCCAGCAGTCACATAACCTTTGGACTAGCGGGGTACAATGAGCAGTTCTTC
TRBJ1-6 | TRBV2 | TRBD1 | NA | CASSGGAGGNNSPLHF | TGTGCCAGCAGTGGAGGGGCAGGGGGCAACAATTCACCCCTCCACTTT
TRBJ1-1 | TRBV5-4 | TRBD1 | NA | CASSPRQGMNTEAFF | TGTGCCAGCAGCCCCAGACAGGGGATGAACACTGAAGCTTTCTTT
TRBJ2-1 | TRBV7-6 | TRBD2 | NA | CASSSGLGVYNEQFF | TGTGCCAGCAGCTCGGGACTAGGGGTTTACAATGAGCAGTTCTTC
TRBJ2-1 | TRBV28 | TRBD2 | few | CASSQSGLAGLSSYNEQFF | TGTGCCAGCAGTCAATCGGGACTAGCGGGTCTAAGCTCCTACAATGAGCAGTTCTTC
TRBJ2-1 | TRBV7-8 | TRBD2 | NA | CASSLAGLAGGYEQFF | TGTGCCAGCAGCTTAGCGGGACTAGCGGGAGGCTATGAGCAGTTCTTC
TRBJ2-1 | TRBV7-6 | NA | once | CASSFRTAYNEQFF | TGTGCCAGCAGCTTTCGGACAGCCTACAATGAGCAGTTCTTC
TRBJ1-2 | TRBV28 | NA | NA | CASSFWGELDYGYTF | TGTGCCAGCAGTTTCTGGGGCGAATTGGACTATGGCTACACCTTC
TRBJ1-3 | TRBV7-8 | NA | NA | CASSSTINAQGSSGNTIYF | TGTGCCAGCAGCTCAACGATTAATGCACAGGGTAGCTCTGGAAACACCATATATTTT
TRBJ1-5 | TRBV11-2 | NA | NA | CASSAQGLNDQPQHF | TGTGCCAGCAGCGCTCAGGGGCTCAACGATCAGCCCCAGCATTTT
TRBJ1-2 | TRBV6-5 | NA | NA | CASGAAVESYTF | TGTGCCTCGGGAGCGGCTGTAGAGAGCTACACCTTC
TRBJ1-4 | TRBV28 | NA | NA | CASSSQTVNEKLFF | TGTGCCAGCAGTTCCCAGACAGTCAATGAAAAACTGTTTTTT
TRBJ1-5 | TRBV7-2 | NA | few | CASSFRDSNQPQHF | TGTGCCAGCAGCTTTCGGGACTCAAATCAGCCCCAGCATTTT
TRBJ1-4 | TRBV6-1 | TRBD1 | NA | CASSVQGASGNEKLFF | TGTGCCAGCAGTGTACAGGGGGCGAGTGGAAATGAAAAACTGTTTTTT
TRBJ1-6 | TRBV28 | NA | few | CASSLQRGGSPLHF | TGTGCCAGCAGTTTGCAAAGGGGCGGTTCACCCCTCCACTTT